These 27 T cell receptor beta chains were sequenced from one sample in a study of cytomegalovirus exposure and HLA in healthy donors. Vbeta (60) and Jbeta (13) primers were used in the PCR. TCRdb's table, derived via immunoSEQ multiplex PCR, lists solely in-frame clones and lacks some. The sample contains 200,000 or so clones, roughly 82% of which appear only once. Sequencing was done on a sample of PBMCs. The origin of the receptors is a woman aged 45 to 65 in good health and CMV-seropositive.

This sequence joins TRBV13 and TRBJ2-3; 12 positions match TRBD2. Per germline, CDR1 PRHDT and CDR2 FYEKMQ (reference sequence). The CDR3 spans 14 residues. J gave up 4 bases and V 7 bases, and 3 bases lay outside the gene matches. CDR3 nucleotides: TGTGCCAGCAAATCTAGCGGGGGGGCAGATACGCAGTATTTT. Its translation is CASKSSGGADTQYF.

The genes are TRBV10-3 and TRBJ2-7, with 10 bases identical to TRBD1. Germline lookup yields CDR1 ENHRY and CDR2 SYGVKD. The J segment lost 2 bases and the V segment lost 4 bases, leaving 5 bases of the junction unmatched. The CDR3 is made up of 15 amino acids. The CDR3 here is CAISGPGTGAYEQYF. The CDR3 DNA is TGTGCCATCAGTGGACCTGGGACAGGGGCCTACGAGCAGTACTTC.

This rearrangement joins TRBV10-1 to TRBJ2-7; 7 nucleotides line up with TRBD2. Germline CDR1 reads WNHNN; CDR2 reads SYGVQD (reference sequence). Losses at the gene ends were 5 bases for V and 2 bases for J; bases not matched to a gene: 15. This CDR3 spans 17 amino acids. The CDR3 coding sequence is TGCGCCAGCAGTAAGACCCGGGGGGACTACCTAGCCTACGAGCAGTACTTC. This encodes CASSKTRGDYLAYEQYF.

The chain uses TRBV28 and TRBJ1-4; D call uncertain. V was clipped by 8 bases and J by 7 bases, with 11 bases between them. This CDR3 has 12 amino acids. CDR1 is MDHEN and CDR2 is SYDVKM in the germline V gene. CDR3 DNA: TGTGCCAGCGAGGGTCGCCGTGAAAAACTGTTTTTT. Encoded protein: CASEGRREKLFF.

DNA of the CDR3: TGTGCCAGCAGCTTAGAGGGCAGGGGATATGGCTACACCTTC. Protein product: CASSLEGRGYGYTF. This sequence joins TRBV7-9 and TRBJ1-2; tentatively, D is TRBD1 (6 bases). The CDR3 spans 14 residues. Germline V gene lookup returns CDR1 SEHNR and CDR2 FQNEAQ (reference sequence). Trimming removed 1 base from V and 5 bases from J, with 11 bases in between.

J is TRBJ2-3 and V is TRBV7-3, with a possible D match to TRBD1 (5 bases). The CDR3 is 14 amino acids. Trimming took 5 bases from V and 1 from J, leaving 10 bases between them. Germline CDR1 reads SGHTA; CDR2 reads FQGTGA. The CDR3 nucleotides read TGTGCCAGCAGCCCTCTACAGGGCACAGATACGCAGTATTTT. As protein: CASSPLQGTDTQYF.

This clone was counted a single time. The chain recombines TRBV5-1 with TRBJ1-1; D may be TRBD1 (6 bases). This CDR3 contains 16 residues. Trimming removed 2 bases from V and 0 bases from J, with 14 bases in between. The germline gives CDR1 SGHRS, CDR2 YFSETQ. CDR3 residues: CASSLQGEGLNTEAFF. The CDR3 DNA reads TGCGCCAGCAGCTTACAGGGTGAAGGGTTGAACACTGAAGCTTTCTTT.

V and J are TRBV6-5 and TRBJ2-7; 10 nucleotides match TRBD2. CDR1 and CDR2 (germline): MNHEY, SVGAGI. V lost 11 bases and J lost 4; bases outside the gene matches: 2. CDR3 size: 11 residues. CDR3 nucleotides: TGTGCCTCTAGCGGGGGTTACGAGCAGTACTTC. Translating it yields CASSGGYEQYF.

The chain combines TRBV6-1 with TRBJ2-1, with 7 bases that match TRBD1. Germline assignment: CDR1 MNHNS and CDR2 SASEGT. Trimming at V came to 5 bases and at J to 7 bases, leaving 5 bases not matched to a gene. The CDR3 spans 13 residues. The CDR3 nucleotides read TGTGCCAGCAGTTCCGGGACAGAGAATGAGCAGTTCTTC. This codes for CASSSGTENEQFF.

The chain has TRBV18 and TRBJ1-5; tentatively, D is TRBD1 (6 bases). Per the germline V gene, CDR1 is KGHSH and CDR2 is LQKENI. This CDR3 has 16 residues. The V and J ends lost 4 bases and 4 bases respectively, with 17 bases between them. The CDR3 protein is CASSHETGSSNQPQHF. The CDR3 DNA reads as TGTGCCAGCTCACATGAAACAGGGTCCTCAAATCAGCCCCAGCATTTT.

This clone occurred a few times. This chain connects TRBV6-5 to TRBJ1-6, with TRBD1 identical over 7 bases. With V trimmed by 6 bases and J by 9 bases, 5 bases remained unmatched. Germline CDR1 reads MNHEY; CDR2 reads SVGAGI. The CDR3 spans 13 residues. The CDR3 nucleotides are TGTGCCAGCAGCCGTGACAGGGTTTCACCCCTCCACTTT. Protein product: CASSRDRVSPLHF.

The sample holds a few counts of this clone. The V call is TRBV19, the J call TRBJ1-1; no reliable D call. The CDR3 length is 12 residues. CDR1 and CDR2 (germline): LNHDA, SQIVND (reference sequence). The V and J ends lost 6 bases and 7 bases respectively, with 12 bases between them. CDR3 coding DNA: TGTGCCAGTAGATCCCGACAACTTGAAGCTTTCTTT. As protein: CASRSRQLEAFF.

The V and J genes are TRBV28 and TRBJ1-4, with D perhaps matching TRBD1 (6 bases). The length of the CDR3 is 14 residues. Germline CDR1 and CDR2: MDHEN and SYDVKM. V was shortened by 6 bases and J by 8 bases, with 16 bases between the two germline ends. The CDR3 nucleotides read TGTGCCAGCAGGCCGGGACACCCAAGGGAAAAACTGTTTTTT. This encodes CASRPGHPREKLFF. The full variable domain, in which reference TRBV28 and TRBJ1-4 provide the parts outside the CDR3, is DVKVTQSSRYLVKRTGEKVFLECVQDMDHENMFWYRQDPGLGLRLIYFSYDVKMKEKGDIPEGYSVSREKKERFSLILESASTNQTSMYLCASRPGHPREKLFFGSGTQLSVL.

This clone was seen a handful of times. The sample carries other DNA sequences with the same CDR3. The chain links TRBV5-6 to TRBJ1-1; a weak D match, TRBD1 (5 bases). Trimming left V 1 base short and J 4 bases short, with 5 bases between. The germline V gene has CDR1 SGHDT and CDR2 YYEEEE. The CDR3 sequence is 12 residues long. CDR3 residues: CASSLRGTEAFF. In DNA, the CDR3 is TGTGCCAGCAGCTTGAGGGGCACTGAAGCTTTCTTT.

The rearrangement joins TRBV5-1 to TRBJ2-2; 7 nucleotides line up with TRBD2. This CDR3 spans 16 amino acids. V lost 0 bases to trimming and J lost 4 bases; unmatched junction nucleotides: 6. Germline values: CDR1 SGHRS, CDR2 YFSETQ. Written as DNA, the CDR3 is TGCGCCAGCAGCTTGGTGGCGGGGGATCCCACCGGGGAGCTGTTTTTT. It translates to CASSLVAGDPTGELFF. Full variable domain (remainder filled in from reference TRBV5-1 and TRBJ2-2): KAGVTQTPRYLIKTRGQQVTLSCSPISGHRSVSWYQQTPGQGLQFLFEYFSETQRNKGNFPGRFSGRQFSNSRSEMNVSTLELGDSALYLCASSLVAGDPTGELFFGEGSRLTVL.

The rearrangement uses TRBV30 and TRBJ2-2, with a tentative D call TRBD2 (6 bases). There are 12 residues in the CDR3. The V gene lost 3 bases and the J gene lost 7 bases, with 9 bases spanning the gap. CDR1 is GTSNPN and CDR2 is SVGIG in the germline V gene (reference sequence). CDR3 DNA: TGTGCCTGGAGCGAGGAGGGCGGGGAGCTGTTTTTT. As protein: CAWSEEGGELFF. The variable domain in full, with the rest retrieved from reference TRBV30 and TRBJ2-2, is SQTIHQWPATLVQPVGSPLSLECTVEGTSNPNLYWYRQAAGRGLQLLFYSVGIGQISSEVPQNLSASRPQDRQFILSSKKLLLSDSGFYLCAWSEEGGELFFGEGSRLTVL.

The V gene is TRBV10-3, the J gene TRBJ2-3; TRBD1 aligns across 7 bases. The germline CDR1 and CDR2 sequences are ENHRY and SYGVKD. With V trimmed by 10 bases and J by 3 bases, 10 bases remained unmatched. The CDR3 is made up of 14 amino acids. CDR3 in DNA: TGTGCCAGCATTCCCGGACAGGTAACAGATACGCAGTATTTT. Translated, it gives CASIPGQVTDTQYF.

The CDR3, as DNA: TGTGCCAGCTCCCCGACAGACTATGGCTACACCTTC. Translated: CASSPTDYGYTF. The J gene is TRBJ1-2, the V gene TRBV18; D is perhaps TRBD1 (5 bases). The CDR3 spans 12 residues. Germline CDR1 and CDR2: KGHSH and LQKENI. The ends were cut back, 6 bases at V and 3 bases at J, with 8 bases in the middle.

The V gene is TRBV2, the J gene TRBJ2-5; 15 bases are a match to TRBD2. Germline V gene sequence: CDR1 SNHLY, CDR2 FYNNEI. This CDR3 contains 17 residues. V lost 4 bases and J lost 1; bases outside the gene matches: 4. CDR3 residues: CASSVGGLAGGQETQYF. The CDR3 region has the DNA TGTGCCAGCAGTGTCGGGGGACTAGCGGGGGGCCAAGAGACCCAGTACTTC.

In this sample, this clone turned up once. This chain uses TRBV9 with TRBJ1-3; 7 nucleotides align to TRBD1. V trimming: 1 base; J trimming: 2 bases; junction bases outside the gene matches: 6. Germline loops: CDR1 SGDLS, CDR2 YYNGEE. This CDR3 has 16 amino acids. The CDR3, as DNA: TGTGCCAGCAGCGTATCCGGGACAGAGGCTGGAAACACCATATATTTT. As protein: CASSVSGTEAGNTIYF.

This sequence joins TRBV7-2 and TRBJ1-2; the D gene is possibly TRBD1 (5 bases). The length of the CDR3 is 15 residues. CDR1 and CDR2 (germline): SGHTA, FQGNSA. Trimming took 3 bases from V and 4 from J, leaving 15 bases between them. CDR3 residues: CASSFDLQAPYGYTF. CDR3 coding DNA: TGTGCCAGCAGCTTCGACCTACAGGCCCCCTATGGCTACACCTTC.

The gene calls are TRBV7-9 and TRBJ1-4; D gene ambiguous. The CDR3 contains 13 residues. Per the germline V gene, CDR1 is SEHNR and CDR2 is FQNEAQ (reference sequence). The CDR3 reads CALGGVTNEKLFF. CDR3 nucleotides: TGTGCACTTGGCGGGGTTACTAATGAAAAACTGTTTTTT. Full variable domain (rest looked up from reference TRBV7-9 and TRBJ1-4): DTGVSQNPRHKITKRGQNVTFRCDPISEHNRLYWYRQTLGQGPEFLTYFQNEAQLEKSRLLSDRFSAERPKGSFSTLEIQRTEQGDSAMYLCALGGVTNEKLFFGSGTQLSVL.

The chain uses TRBV2 and TRBJ2-6; the D gene is possibly TRBD2 (6 bases). CDR3 length: 16 residues. CDR1 is SNHLY, CDR2 FYNNEI, per germline. V lost 2 bases and J lost 3, with 11 bases in between. The CDR3 sequence: CASSELWTIGANVLTF. CDR3 nucleotides: TGTGCCAGCAGTGAATTGTGGACTATTGGGGCCAACGTCCTGACTTTC.

This sequence joins TRBV30 and TRBJ2-7; 12 bases agree with TRBD2. V dropped 1 base and J dropped 2; count of bases not matched to a gene: 6. The CDR3 runs 16 residues. Germline loops: CDR1 GTSNPN, CDR2 SVGIG (reference sequence). CDR3 protein: CAWSAGLAGGPYEQYF. CDR3 nucleotide sequence: TGTGCCTGGAGTGCCGGGCTAGCGGGGGGGCCCTACGAGCAGTACTTC. The full variable domain, in which reference TRBV30 and TRBJ2-7 provide the parts outside the CDR3, is SQTIHQWPATLVQPVGSPLSLECTVEGTSNPNLYWYRQAAGRGLQLLFYSVGIGQISSEVPQNLSASRPQDRQFILSSKKLLLSDSGFYLCAWSAGLAGGPYEQYFGPGTRLTVT.

The chain uses TRBV6-6 and TRBJ2-5; 7 bases map to TRBD1. V dropped 2 bases and J dropped 4; count of bases not matched to a gene: 7. Germline values: CDR1 MNHNY, CDR2 SVGAGI (reference sequence). The length of the CDR3 is 15 residues. CDR3 bases: TGTGCCAGCAGTTACACCTTCGACAGGGCAGAGACCCAGTACTTC. Translated: CASSYTFDRAETQYF.

J is TRBJ2-5 and V is TRBV7-9; a weak D match, TRBD2 (6 bases). TRBJ2-7 matches the DNA end more closely, so the J call is doubtful. The germline gives CDR1 SEHNR, CDR2 FQNEAQ (reference sequence). The CDR3 sequence is 15 residues long. The chain's CDR3 is CASSLGGVGMGEQYF. The DNA of the CDR3 is TGTGCCAGCAGCTTAGGGGGGGTGGGAATGGGCGAGCAGTACTTC.

The chain recombines TRBV11-2 with TRBJ2-3; the match to TRBD1 covers 10 bases. The CDR3 length is 15 residues. V shed 5 bases, J shed 3 bases, and the junction held 5 bases outside the gene matches. The germline CDR1 and CDR2 sequences are SGHAT and FQNNGV. In DNA, the CDR3 is TGTGCCAGCAGCCCACGGACAGGGGGGACAGATACGCAGTATTTT. Its protein is CASSPRTGGTDTQYF.